These 5 T cell receptor beta chains share one sample of origin, sequenced in a study of shared clonotypes between healthy human individuals (TCRdb year 2020). Library method: the immunoSEQ multiplex PCR assay. TCRdb retrieved this table from immuneACCESS and kept in-frame rearrangements only. Not all clones are present; in checked studies, unresolved V genes account for under half, and no reason is known for the remainder. For this sample there are around 1.6 million clones; roughly 98% appear just once. Clones ranked in the top ten supply 0.4% to 0.45% of the sample. Sequenced input: naive CD4+ T cells sorted from blood. The sample's cell subset or site label, in plain terms: CD45RA+ positively selected. These receptors were obtained from a man aged 25-45 years in good health.

V gene TRBV5-1 combines with J gene TRBJ1-2; 9 bases agree with TRBD1. The CDR3 length is 14 residues. Germline CDR1 and CDR2: SGHRS and YFSETQ. V lost 4 bases to trimming and J lost 2 bases; unmatched junction nucleotides: 3. The CDR3 coding sequence is TGCGCCAGCAGCCGGACAGGGGAAAACTATGGCTACACCTTC. This gives the protein CASSRTGENYGYTF.

V gene TRBV7-9 combines with J gene TRBJ2-7; unclear D gene. The CDR3 covers 13 residues. Per germline, CDR1 SEHNR and CDR2 FQNEAQ (reference sequence). Trimming removed 1 base from V and 4 bases from J, with 8 bases in between. This chain's CDR3 is CASSLVANYEQYF. CDR3 DNA: TGTGCCAGCAGCTTAGTCGCAAATTACGAGCAGTACTTC.

The gene calls are TRBV5-1 and TRBJ2-7, with 8 bases fitting TRBD1. The germline CDR1 and CDR2 sequences are SGHRS and YFSETQ. J lost 0 bases, V lost 4 bases, and 6 bases had no gene match. The CDR3 runs to 15 residues. The CDR3, as DNA: TGCGCCAGCAGCCCTGGACAGGGATACTCCTACGAGCAGTACTTC. Protein product: CASSPGQGYSYEQYF.

The chain joins TRBV10-3 to TRBJ2-7, with no clear D. V lost 2 bases and J 5 bases, leaving 4 bases between the germline ends. CDR1 and CDR2 (germline): ENHRY, SYGVKD. This CDR3 has 11 residues. The CDR3 coding sequence is TGTGCCATCAGTGAGGCCCACGAGCAGTACTTC. As protein: CAISEAHEQYF.

The rearrangement uses TRBV7-6 and TRBJ2-1; perhaps TRBD2 as D (6 bases). V shed 2 bases and J shed 8 bases, with 10 bases lying between them. Germline CDR1 SGHVS, CDR2 FNYEAQ. The CDR3 spans 13 residues. The CDR3 DNA reads TGTGCCAGCAGCTTAAATCCGGGAGATGAGCAGTTCTTC. This sequence encodes CASSLNPGDEQFF.